The TCR beta chain under discussion was sequenced for a study of T cell responses to AZD1222 COVID-19 vaccine. Study information: The study pooled second doses at about 4 or about 12 weeks.

CDR1 is SGHNT, CDR2 YYREEE, per germline (reference sequence). This CDR3 spans 11 amino acids. The V gene lost 2 bases and the J gene lost 5 bases, with 4 bases spanning the gap. The table came from immunoSEQ multiplex PCR; TCRdb's copy has only in-frame clones and leaves some out. The sample records about 35,000 clones, 70% to 90% being singletons. This material consisted of peripheral blood, taken on day 0 of AZD1222 vaccination. This clonotype originated in an adult in good health. This rearrangement joins TRBV5-4 to TRBJ1-2; no clear D gene. CDR3 nucleotides: TGTGCCAGCAGCTTCGCTTATGGCTACACCTTC. This encodes CASSFAYGYTF.